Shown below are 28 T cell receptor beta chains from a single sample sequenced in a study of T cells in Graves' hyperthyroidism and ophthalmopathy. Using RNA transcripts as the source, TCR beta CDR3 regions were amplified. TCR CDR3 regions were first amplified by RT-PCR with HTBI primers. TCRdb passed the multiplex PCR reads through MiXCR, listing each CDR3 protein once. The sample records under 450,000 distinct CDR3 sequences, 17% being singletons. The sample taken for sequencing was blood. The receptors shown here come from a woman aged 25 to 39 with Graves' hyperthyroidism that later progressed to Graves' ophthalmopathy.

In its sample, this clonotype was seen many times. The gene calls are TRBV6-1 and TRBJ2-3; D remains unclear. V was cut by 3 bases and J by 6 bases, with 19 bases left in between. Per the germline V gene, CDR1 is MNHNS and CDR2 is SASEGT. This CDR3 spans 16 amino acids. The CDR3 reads CASSEVTRPASDTQYF. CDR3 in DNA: TGTGCCAGCAGTGAGGTCACCCGGCCCGCCTCGGATACGCAGTATTTT.

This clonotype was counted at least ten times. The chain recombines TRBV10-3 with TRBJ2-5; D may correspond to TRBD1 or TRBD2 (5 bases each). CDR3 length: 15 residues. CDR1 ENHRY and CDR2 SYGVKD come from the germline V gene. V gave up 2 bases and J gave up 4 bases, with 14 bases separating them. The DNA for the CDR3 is TGTGCCATCAGTGAGGGAGGACACGAGGGAGAGACCCAGTACTTC. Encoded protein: CAISEGGHEGETQYF.

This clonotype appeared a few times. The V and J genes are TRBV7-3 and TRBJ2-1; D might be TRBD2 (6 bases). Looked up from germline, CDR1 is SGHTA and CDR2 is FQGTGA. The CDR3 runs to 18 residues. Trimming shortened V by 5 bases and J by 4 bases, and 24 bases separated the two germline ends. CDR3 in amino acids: CASSPHAPWGEVYNEQFF. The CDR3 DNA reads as TGTGCCAGCAGCCCACACGCCCCCTGGGGGGAGGTTTACAATGAGCAGTTCTTC.

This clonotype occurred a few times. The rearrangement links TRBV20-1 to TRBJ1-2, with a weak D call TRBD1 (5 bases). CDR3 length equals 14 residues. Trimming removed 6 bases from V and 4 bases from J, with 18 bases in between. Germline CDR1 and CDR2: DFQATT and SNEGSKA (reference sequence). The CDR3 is CSAPPFGGVYGYTF. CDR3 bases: TGCAGTGCCCCCCCATTTGGGGGGGTCTATGGCTACACCTTC.

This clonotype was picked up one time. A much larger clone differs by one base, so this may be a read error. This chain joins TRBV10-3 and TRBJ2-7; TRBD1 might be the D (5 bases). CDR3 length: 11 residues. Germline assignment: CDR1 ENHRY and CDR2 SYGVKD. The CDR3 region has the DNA TGTGCCAGCAGGGCCACATACGAGCGGTACTTC. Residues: CASRATYERYF.

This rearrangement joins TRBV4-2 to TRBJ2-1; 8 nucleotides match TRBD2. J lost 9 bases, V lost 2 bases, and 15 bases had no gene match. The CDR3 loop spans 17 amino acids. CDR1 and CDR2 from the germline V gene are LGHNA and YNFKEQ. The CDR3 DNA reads TGTGCCAGCAGCCAACCACTAGGGACTAGGTGTTGTAGTGAGCAGTTCTTC. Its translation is CASSQPLGTRCCSEQFF.

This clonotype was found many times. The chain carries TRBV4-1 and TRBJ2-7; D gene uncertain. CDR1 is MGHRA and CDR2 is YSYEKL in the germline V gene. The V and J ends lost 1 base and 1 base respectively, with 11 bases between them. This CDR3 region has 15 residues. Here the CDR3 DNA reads TGCGCCAGCAGCCAAGTTGGGCTGAGTTCCTACGAGCAGTACTTC. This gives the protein CASSQVGLSSYEQYF.

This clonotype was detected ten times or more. Here the CDR3 DNA reads TGTGCCAGCAGTTTGTGGACTAGCGGGGGGGCCTCAAGCACAGATACGCAGTATTTT. Encoded protein: CASSLWTSGGASSTDTQYF. The chain has TRBV28 and TRBJ2-3; 15 bases line up with TRBD2. This CDR3 spans 19 amino acids. Germline-derived CDR1 and CDR2 are MDHEN and SYDVKM. V lost 3 bases to trimming and J lost 0 bases; unmatched junction nucleotides: 7.

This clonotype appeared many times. The CDR3 reads CASRPVYRGQGEQFF. CDR3 sequence (DNA): TGCGCCAGCAGACCCGTTTACAGGGGGCAGGGTGAGCAGTTCTTC. This chain uses TRBV5-1 with TRBJ2-1; 9 bases fit TRBD1. J lost 9 bases, V lost 5 bases, and 12 bases had no gene match. The CDR3 is 15 amino acids. Germline V gives CDR1 SGHRS, CDR2 YFSETQ.

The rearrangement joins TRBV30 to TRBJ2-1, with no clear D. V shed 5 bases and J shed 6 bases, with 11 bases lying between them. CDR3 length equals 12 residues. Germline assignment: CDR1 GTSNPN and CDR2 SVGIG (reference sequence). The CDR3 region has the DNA TGTGCCTGGGGCCCGTTCGGCAATGAGCAGTTCTTC. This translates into CAWGPFGNEQFF.

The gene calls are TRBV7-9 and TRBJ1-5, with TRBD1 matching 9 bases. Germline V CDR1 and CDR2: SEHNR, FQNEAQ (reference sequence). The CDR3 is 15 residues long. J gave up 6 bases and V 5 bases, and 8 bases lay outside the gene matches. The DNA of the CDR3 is TGTGCCAGCAGCCAGGGGACAGGGCAAAGTCAGCCCCAGCATTTT. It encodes CASSQGTGQSQPQHF. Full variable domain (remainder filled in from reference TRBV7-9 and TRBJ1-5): DTGVSQNPRHKITKRGQNVTFRCDPISEHNRLYWYRQTLGQGPEFLTYFQNEAQLEKSRLLSDRFSAERPKGSFSTLEIQRTEQGDSAMYLCASSQGTGQSQPQHFGDGTRLSIL.

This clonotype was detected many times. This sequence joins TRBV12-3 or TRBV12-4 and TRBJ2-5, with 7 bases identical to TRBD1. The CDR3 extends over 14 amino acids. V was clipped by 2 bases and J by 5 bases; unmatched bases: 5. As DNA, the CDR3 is TGTGCCAGCAGTTTAACAGGGGTTCGGGAGACCCAGTACTTC. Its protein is CASSLTGVRETQYF.

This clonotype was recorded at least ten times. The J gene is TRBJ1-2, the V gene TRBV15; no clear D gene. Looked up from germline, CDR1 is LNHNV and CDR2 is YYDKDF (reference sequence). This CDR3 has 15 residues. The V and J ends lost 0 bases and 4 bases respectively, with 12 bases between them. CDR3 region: CATSRDLVQPYGYTF. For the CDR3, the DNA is TGTGCCACCAGCAGAGATCTGGTACAGCCCTATGGCTACACCTTC. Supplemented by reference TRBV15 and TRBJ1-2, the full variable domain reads DAMVIQNPRYQVTQFGKPVTLSCSQTLNHNVMYWYQQKSSQAPKLLFHYYDKDFNNEADTPDNFQSRRPNTSFCFLDIRSPGLGDTAMYLCATSRDLVQPYGYTFGSGTRLTVV.

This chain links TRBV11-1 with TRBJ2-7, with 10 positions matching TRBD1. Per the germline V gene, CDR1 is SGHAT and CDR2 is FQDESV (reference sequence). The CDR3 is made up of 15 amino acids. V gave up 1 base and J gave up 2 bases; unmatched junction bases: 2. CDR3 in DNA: TGTGCCAGCAGCTTAGTAGGGACAGGGGCCTACGAGCAGTACTTC. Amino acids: CASSLVGTGAYEQYF.

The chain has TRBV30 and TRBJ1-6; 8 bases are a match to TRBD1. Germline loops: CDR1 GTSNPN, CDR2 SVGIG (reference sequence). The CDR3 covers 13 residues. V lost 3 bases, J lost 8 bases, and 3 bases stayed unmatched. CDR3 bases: TGTGCCTGGAGGGACAGGGTAGATTCACCCCTCCACTTT. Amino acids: CAWRDRVDSPLHF.

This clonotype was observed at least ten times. In DNA form, the CDR3 reads TGTGCCAGCAGCTTCCCAGGGTCGGTTAGGGAGCAGTTCTTC. Its protein is CASSFPGSVREQFF. J is TRBJ2-1 and V is TRBV7-9, with D maybe TRBD1 (5 bases). This CDR3 contains 14 residues. V lost 3 bases and J 10 bases, leaving 16 bases between the germline ends. The germline gives CDR1 SEHNR, CDR2 FQNEAQ (reference sequence).

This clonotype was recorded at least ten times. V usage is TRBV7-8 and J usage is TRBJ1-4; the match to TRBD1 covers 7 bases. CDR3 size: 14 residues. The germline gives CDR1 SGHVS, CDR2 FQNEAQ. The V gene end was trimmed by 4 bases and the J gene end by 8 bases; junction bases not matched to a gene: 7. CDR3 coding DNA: TGTGCCAGCAGCTCCCACAGGGGTTCGGAAAAACTGTTTTTT. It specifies CASSSHRGSEKLFF.

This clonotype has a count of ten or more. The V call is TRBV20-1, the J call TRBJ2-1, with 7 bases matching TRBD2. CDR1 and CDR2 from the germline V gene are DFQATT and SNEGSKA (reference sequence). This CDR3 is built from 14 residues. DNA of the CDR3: TGCAGCGGCGGGGGTTCTTTCACCTACAATGAGCAGTTCTTC. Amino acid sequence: CSGGGSFTYNEQFF.

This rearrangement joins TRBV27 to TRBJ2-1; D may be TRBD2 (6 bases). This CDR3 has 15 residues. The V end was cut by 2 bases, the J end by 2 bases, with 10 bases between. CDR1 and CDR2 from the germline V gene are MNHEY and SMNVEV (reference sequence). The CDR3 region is CASSLTAGPYNEQFF. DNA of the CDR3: TGTGCCAGCAGTTTAACAGCGGGCCCCTACAATGAGCAGTTCTTC.

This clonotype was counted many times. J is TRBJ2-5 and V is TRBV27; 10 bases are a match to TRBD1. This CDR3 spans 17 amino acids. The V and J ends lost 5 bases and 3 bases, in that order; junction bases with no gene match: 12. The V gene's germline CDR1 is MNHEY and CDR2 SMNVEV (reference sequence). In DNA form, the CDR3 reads TGTGCCAGCAGTCCAATACGACCGGGACAGGGGAAAGAGACCCAGTACTTC. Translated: CASSPIRPGQGKETQYF.

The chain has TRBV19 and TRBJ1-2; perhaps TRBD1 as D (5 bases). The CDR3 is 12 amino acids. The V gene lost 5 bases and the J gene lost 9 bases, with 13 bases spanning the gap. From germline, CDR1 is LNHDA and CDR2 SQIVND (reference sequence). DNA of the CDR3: TGTGCCAGTAGTTTTGGGGCTAGTCGCTACACCTTC. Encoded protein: CASSFGASRYTF.

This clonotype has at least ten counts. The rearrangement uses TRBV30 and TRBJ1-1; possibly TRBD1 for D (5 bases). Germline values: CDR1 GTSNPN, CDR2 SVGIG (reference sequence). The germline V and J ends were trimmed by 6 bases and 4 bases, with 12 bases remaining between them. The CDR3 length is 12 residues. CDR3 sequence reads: CACTRRGTEAFF. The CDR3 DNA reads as TGTGCCTGTACCCGGAGGGGCACTGAAGCTTTCTTT.

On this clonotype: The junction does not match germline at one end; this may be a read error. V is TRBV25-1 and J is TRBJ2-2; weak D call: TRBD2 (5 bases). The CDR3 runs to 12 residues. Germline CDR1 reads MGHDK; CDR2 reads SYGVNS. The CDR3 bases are TGTGCCAGCTCACCGAACACCGGGGAGCCGTTTTTT. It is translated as CASSPNTGEPFF.

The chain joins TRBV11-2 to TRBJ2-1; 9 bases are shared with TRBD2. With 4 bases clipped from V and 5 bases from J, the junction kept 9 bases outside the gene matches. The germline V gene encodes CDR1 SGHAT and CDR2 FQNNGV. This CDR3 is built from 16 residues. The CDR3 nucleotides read TGTGCCAGCAGCTCGACAAGGACTAGCGCTCACAATGAGCAGTTCTTC. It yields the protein CASSSTRTSAHNEQFF.

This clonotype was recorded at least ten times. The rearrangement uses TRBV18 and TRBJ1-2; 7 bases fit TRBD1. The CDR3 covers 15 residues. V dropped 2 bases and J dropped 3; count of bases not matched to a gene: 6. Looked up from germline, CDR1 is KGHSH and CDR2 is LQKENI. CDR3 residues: CASSPVNTGDYGYTF. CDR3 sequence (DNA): TGTGCCAGCTCACCAGTTAATACAGGGGACTATGGCTACACCTTC.

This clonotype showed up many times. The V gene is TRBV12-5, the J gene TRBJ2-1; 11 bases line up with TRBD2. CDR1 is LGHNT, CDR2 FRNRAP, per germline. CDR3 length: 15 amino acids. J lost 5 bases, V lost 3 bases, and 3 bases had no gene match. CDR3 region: CASGFGTSGNNEQFF. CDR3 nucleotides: TGTGCTAGTGGTTTCGGGACTAGCGGAAACAATGAGCAGTTCTTC.

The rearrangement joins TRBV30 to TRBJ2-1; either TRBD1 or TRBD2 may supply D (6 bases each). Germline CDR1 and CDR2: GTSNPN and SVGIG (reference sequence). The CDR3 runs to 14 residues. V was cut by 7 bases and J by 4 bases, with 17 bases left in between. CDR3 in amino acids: CALNGGVGYNEQFF. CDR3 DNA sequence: TGTGCCTTGAACGGGGGCGTAGGGTACAATGAGCAGTTCTTC.

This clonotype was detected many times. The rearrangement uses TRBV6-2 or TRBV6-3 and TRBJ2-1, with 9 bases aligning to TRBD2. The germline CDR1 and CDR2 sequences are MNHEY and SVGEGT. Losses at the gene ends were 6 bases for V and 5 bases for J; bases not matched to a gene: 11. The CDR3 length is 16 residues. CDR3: CASRNPSGGRNNEQFF. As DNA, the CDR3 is TGTGCCAGCAGAAACCCCAGCGGGGGGCGTAACAATGAGCAGTTCTTC.